The 3 T cell receptor beta chains presented below share a single source sample, sequenced in a study of post-analysis software for immune sequencing data. Findings and limits, study-wide: TRBV5-6, TRBV5-1 and TRBV20-1 were among five TRBV segments more frequent in patients than controls.

TCR beta cDNA libraries had unique molecular identifiers. TCRdb re-called the PCR reads through MiXCR, storing one row per CDR3 protein. The sample has hundreds of thousands of distinct CDR3 sequences, 25% to 30% seen once. These receptors' antigens are unknown. The sequenced material came from blood. These receptors originate from a girl between 10 and 17 years old with multiple sclerosis.

The rearrangement uses TRBV20-1 and TRBJ2-4; 11 nucleotides agree with TRBD2. The V and J ends lost 3 bases and 1 base, in that order; junction bases with no gene match: 11. Looked up from germline, CDR1 is DFQATT and CDR2 is SNEGSKA (reference sequence). The CDR3 totals 18 residues. The CDR3 loop reads CSARDSGGAGRAKNIQYF. CDR3 sequence (DNA): TGCAGTGCTAGGGATAGCGGGGGGGCGGGGCGGGCCAAAAACATTCAGTACTTC.

Of note for this clonotype: Germline is not matched at one junction end, which may reflect a read error. The chain joins TRBV7-2 to TRBJ2-3; 8 positions match TRBD1. Looked up from germline, CDR1 is SGHTA and CDR2 is FQGNSA. The CDR3 spans 16 residues. This chain's CDR3 is CACSFDRGGGTDTQYF. Here the CDR3 DNA reads TGTGCCTGCAGCTTCGACAGGGGAGGTGGCACAGATACGCAGTATTTT.

As to this clonotype: Relative to the germline gene, one junction end is altered; a read error may explain this. The chain links TRBV7-2 to TRBJ2-2; 8 nucleotides line up with TRBD1. The CDR3 covers 12 residues. Per the germline V gene, CDR1 is SGHTA and CDR2 is FQGNSA. In nucleotides, the CDR3 is TGTGCCAGCAGCTCGCCGACAGGGGAACTGTTTTTT. This gives the protein CASSSPTGELFF.